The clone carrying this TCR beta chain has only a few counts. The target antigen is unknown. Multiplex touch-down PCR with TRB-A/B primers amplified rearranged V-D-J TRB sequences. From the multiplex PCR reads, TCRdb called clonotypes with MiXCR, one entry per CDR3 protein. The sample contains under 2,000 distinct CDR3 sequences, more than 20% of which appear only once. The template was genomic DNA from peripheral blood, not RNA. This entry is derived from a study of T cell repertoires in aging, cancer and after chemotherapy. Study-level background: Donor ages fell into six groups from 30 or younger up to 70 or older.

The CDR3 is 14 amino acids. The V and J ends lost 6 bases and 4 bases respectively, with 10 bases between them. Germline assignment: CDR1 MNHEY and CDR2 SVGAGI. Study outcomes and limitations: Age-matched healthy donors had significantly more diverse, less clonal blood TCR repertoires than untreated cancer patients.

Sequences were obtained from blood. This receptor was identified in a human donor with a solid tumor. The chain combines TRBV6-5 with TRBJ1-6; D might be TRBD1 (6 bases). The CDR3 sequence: CASRYRDYNSPLHF. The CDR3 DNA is TGTGCCAGCAGGTACAGGGATTATAATTCACCCCTCCACTTT.